A selection of T cell receptor beta chains follows, all from one sample in a study of vaccination effects on CD4 cells after COVID-19. Repertoires were generated with immunoSEQ multiplex PCR, while TCRdb's copy carries only in-frame clones and drops some. Seen here are under 25,000 clones, more than 80% observed once, and the top ten hold about 5.3%. The antigens these receptors bind are not known. The sequencing here drew on CD4+ T cells from PBMCs cultured with SARS-CoV-2 spike peptides, taken after COVID-19 vaccination. These TCRs come from a human donor who received a COVID-19 vaccine. Some clones in this sample may be carry-over from other donors' samples. Both conserved end residues are part of each CDR3. D genes are given only for firm matches. Clone size, where shown, is once, few, many, or a class for clones that have expanded.

d_call	v_call	clone_size	j_call	cdr3_aa	cdr3_nt
-	TRBV5-1	-	TRBJ2-2	CASSVEGGQPTGELFF	TGCGCCAGCAGCGTGGAGGGAGGTCAGCCCACCGGGGAGCTGTTTTTT
-	TRBV11-2	-	TRBJ2-7	CASSFGNLYEQYF	TGTGCCAGCAGCTTTGGGAACCTCTACGAGCAGTACTTC
-	TRBV10-1	-	TRBJ2-1	CASSESLAGVYNEQFF	TGCGCCAGCAGTGAGTCTCTGGCAGGGGTGTACAATGAGCAGTTCTTC
-	TRBV2	few	TRBJ1-4	CASSEGLRDGEKLFF	TGTGCCAGCAGTGAAGGGCTTAGGGACGGAGAAAAACTGTTTTTT
-	TRBV6-1	few	TRBJ1-5	CASSEQVTFFSNQPQHF	TGTGCCAGCAGTGAACAGGTGACCTTTTTTAGCAATCAGCCCCAGCATTTT
-	TRBV18	-	TRBJ1-4	CASSPNDKINEKLFF	TGTGCCAGCTCACCCAATGACAAGATAAATGAAAAACTGTTTTTT
-	TRBV19	-	TRBJ2-6	CASSKDDPNGANVLTF	TGTGCCAGTAGTAAAGACGACCCCAATGGGGCCAACGTCCTGACTTTC
-	TRBV11-3	-	TRBJ1-6	CASSLIFGSPLHF	TGTGCCAGCAGCTTAATTTTTGGTTCACCCCTCCACTTT
-	TRBV9	once	TRBJ2-3	CASSGGADTQYF	TGTGCCAGCAGCGGGGGGGCAGATACGCAGTATTTT
-	TRBV5-1	-	TRBJ1-1	CASSLIFRQGYTEAFF	TGCGCCAGCAGCTTGATTTTCCGCCAGGGCTACACTGAAGCTTTCTTT
-	TRBV14	-	TRBJ1-6	CASSRQDNSPLHF	TGTGCCAGCAGTCGACAGGACAATTCACCCCTCCACTTT
-	TRBV27	-	TRBJ1-2	CASRTRGGYTF	TGTGCCAGCAGGACCCGGGGTGGCTACACCTTC
TRBD2	TRBV7-9	-	TRBJ2-3	CASSPTSGGAGDTQYF	TGTGCCAGCAGCCCGACTAGCGGGGGGGCTGGAGATACGCAGTATTTT
-	TRBV28	-	TRBJ1-2	CASSLYSSVNHGYTF	TGTGCCAGCAGTTTGTACTCCAGTGTTAACCATGGCTACACCTTC
-	TRBV29-1	-	TRBJ2-2	CSVEIQVNTGELFF	TGCAGCGTTGAGATCCAGGTCAACACCGGGGAGCTGTTTTTT